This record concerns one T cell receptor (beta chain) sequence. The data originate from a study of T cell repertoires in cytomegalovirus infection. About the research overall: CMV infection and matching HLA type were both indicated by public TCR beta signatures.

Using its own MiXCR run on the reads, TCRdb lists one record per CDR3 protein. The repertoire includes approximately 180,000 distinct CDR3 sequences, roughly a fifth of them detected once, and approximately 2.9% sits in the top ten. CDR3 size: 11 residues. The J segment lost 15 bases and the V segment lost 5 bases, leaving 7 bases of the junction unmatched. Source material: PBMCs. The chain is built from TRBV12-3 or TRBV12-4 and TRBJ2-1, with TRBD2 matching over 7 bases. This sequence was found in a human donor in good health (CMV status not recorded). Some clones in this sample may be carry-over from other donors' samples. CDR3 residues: CASSLGLVSFF. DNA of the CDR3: TGTGCCAGCAGTCTAGGACTAGTATCGTTCTTC.